These T cell receptor beta chains were read from a single sample in a study of T cell repertoires in cytomegalovirus infection. TCRdb re-derived calls from the reads in MiXCR, one entry per CDR3 protein. This sample carries more than 400,000 distinct CDR3 sequences, less than 30% of them seen once, and the ten largest clones take about 12%. The sequencing sample was made of PBMCs. Source of these receptors: a human donor in good health (CMV status not recorded). Some clones in this sample may be carry-over from other donors' samples. CDR3s include the opening cysteine and the closing phenylalanine or tryptophan. A D gene is named only where the DNA matches it firmly. Size is stated for part of the rows, as once, few or many counts, or as a class when the clone is expanded.

TRBJ1-3 | TRBV2 | . | . | TGTGCCAGCAGTGAAATCCCTGACAGGTTCTCTGGAAACACCATATATTTT | CASSEIPDRFSGNTIYF
TRBJ2-7 | TRBV7-2 | . | many | TGTGCCAGCAGCTTAGCCAGGGGCCCCTACGAGCAGTACTTC | CASSLARGPYEQYF
TRBJ2-6 | TRBV20-1 | TRBD1 | few | TGCAGTGCGCTGACCAGGGGGACAGGGATCCCTGGGGCCAACGTCCTGACTTTC | CSALTRGTGIPGANVLTF
TRBJ1-3 | TRBV20-1 | . | few | TGCAGTGCTAGCCAAGGGCGTGAGCCTGGAAACACCATATATTTT | CSASQGREPGNTIYF
TRBJ2-3 | TRBV10-3 | TRBD2 | . | TGTGCCATCAGTCGACCCCAGCGGGAAAGCACAGATACGCAGTATTTT | CAISRPQRESTDTQYF
TRBJ2-5 | TRBV7-2 | TRBD2 | many | TGTGCCAGCCGGGGACTAGCGGGAGAGACCCAGTACTTC | CASRGLAGETQYF
TRBJ2-7 | TRBV7-9 | . | . | TGTGCCAGCAGCTTAGGAGTGAGGGACTCATCCTACGAGCAGTACTTC | CASSLGVRDSSYEQYF
TRBJ1-1 | TRBV6-2/TRBV6-3 | . | . | TGTGCCAGCAGTTACCCCCCCTCGGGGGGGGCCCTGAACACTGAAGCTTTCTTT | CASSYPPSGGALNTEAFF
TRBJ1-6 | TRBV4-1 | TRBD1 | few | TGCGCCAGCAGCCCGACAATCCCCGGACAGGGCCTTGATTCACCCCTCCACTTT | CASSPTIPGQGLDSPLHF
TRBJ1-6 | TRBV2 | . | . | TGTGCCAGCAGCCCCCCGGGGGGGTCACCCCTCCACTTT | CASSPPGGSPLHF
TRBJ2-5 | TRBV4-2 | . | . | TGTGCCAGCAGCCAAGTGGGCGCGGGAGAGACCCAGTACTTC | CASSQVGAGETQYF
TRBJ1-1 | TRBV4-1 | . | few | TGCGCCAGCAGCCAAGATGCGGGCCTTAGAGTGAACACTGAAGCTTTCTTT | CASSQDAGLRVNTEAFF
TRBJ2-5 | TRBV7-2 | . | many | TGTGCCAGCAGGAATCGAATCCAAGAGACCCAGTACTTC | CASRNRIQETQYF